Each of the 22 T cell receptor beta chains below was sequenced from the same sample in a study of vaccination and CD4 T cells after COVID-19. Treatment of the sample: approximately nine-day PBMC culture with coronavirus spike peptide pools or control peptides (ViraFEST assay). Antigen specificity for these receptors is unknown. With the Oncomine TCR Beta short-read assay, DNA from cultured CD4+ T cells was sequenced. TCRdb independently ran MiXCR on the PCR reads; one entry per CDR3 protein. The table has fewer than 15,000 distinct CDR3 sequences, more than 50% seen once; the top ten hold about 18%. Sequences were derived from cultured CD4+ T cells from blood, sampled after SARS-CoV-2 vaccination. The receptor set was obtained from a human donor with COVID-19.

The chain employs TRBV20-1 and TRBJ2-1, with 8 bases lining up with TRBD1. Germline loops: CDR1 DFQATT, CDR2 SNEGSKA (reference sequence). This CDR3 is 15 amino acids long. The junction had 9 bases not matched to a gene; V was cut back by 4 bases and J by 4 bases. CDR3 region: CSATETGTGYNEQFF. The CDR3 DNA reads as TGCAGTGCTACAGAGACCGGGACAGGATACAATGAGCAGTTCTTC.

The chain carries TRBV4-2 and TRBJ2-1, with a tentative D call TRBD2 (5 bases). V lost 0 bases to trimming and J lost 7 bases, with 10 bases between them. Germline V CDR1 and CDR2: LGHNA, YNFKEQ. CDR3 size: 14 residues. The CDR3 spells CASSQDRGSNEQFF. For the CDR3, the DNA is TGTGCCAGCAGCCAAGATCGGGGTTCGAATGAGCAGTTCTTC.

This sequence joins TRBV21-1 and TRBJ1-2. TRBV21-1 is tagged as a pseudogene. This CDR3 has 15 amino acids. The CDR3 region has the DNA TGTGCCAGCAGCAAAGCGCGCAGCGGCCCCTATGGCTACACCTTC. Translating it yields CASSKARSGPYGYTF.

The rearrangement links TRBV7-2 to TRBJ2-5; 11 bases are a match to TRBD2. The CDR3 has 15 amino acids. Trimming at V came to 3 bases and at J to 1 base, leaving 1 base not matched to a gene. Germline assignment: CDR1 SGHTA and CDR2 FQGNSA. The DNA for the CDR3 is TGTGCCAGCAGCTTTAGCGGGGGGGCCCAAGAGACCCAGTACTTC. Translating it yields CASSFSGGAQETQYF.

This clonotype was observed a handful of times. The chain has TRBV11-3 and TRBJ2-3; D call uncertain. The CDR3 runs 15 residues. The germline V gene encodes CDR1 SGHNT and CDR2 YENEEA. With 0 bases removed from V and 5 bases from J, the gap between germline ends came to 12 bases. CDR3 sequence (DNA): TGTGCCAGCAGCTTAGAGGTTAGGAAAATAGATACGCAGTATTTT. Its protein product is CASSLEVRKIDTQYF.

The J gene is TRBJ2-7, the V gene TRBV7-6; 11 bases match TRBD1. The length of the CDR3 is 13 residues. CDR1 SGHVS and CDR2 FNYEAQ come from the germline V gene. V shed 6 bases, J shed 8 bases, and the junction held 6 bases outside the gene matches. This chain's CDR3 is CASRSGQGAQQYF. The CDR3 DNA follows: TGTGCCAGCAGGTCAGGACAGGGGGCCCAGCAGTACTTC.

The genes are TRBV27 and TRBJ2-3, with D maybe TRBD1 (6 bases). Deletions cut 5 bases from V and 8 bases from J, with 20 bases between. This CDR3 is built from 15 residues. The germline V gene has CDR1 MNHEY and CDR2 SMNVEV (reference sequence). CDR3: CASSQQGSLLGTQYF. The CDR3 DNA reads TGTGCCAGCAGTCAACAGGGATCGTTGTTAGGTACGCAGTATTTT.

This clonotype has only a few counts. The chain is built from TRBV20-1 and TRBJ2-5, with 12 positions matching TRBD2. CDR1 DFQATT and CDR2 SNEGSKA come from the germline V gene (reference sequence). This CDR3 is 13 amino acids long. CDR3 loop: CTTSGGSQETQYF. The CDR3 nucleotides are TGCACTACTAGCGGGGGGTCCCAAGAGACCCAGTACTTC.

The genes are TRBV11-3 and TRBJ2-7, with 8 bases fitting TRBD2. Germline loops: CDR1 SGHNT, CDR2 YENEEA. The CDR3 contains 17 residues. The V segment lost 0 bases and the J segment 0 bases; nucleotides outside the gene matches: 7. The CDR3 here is CASSLDWAGGHSYEQYF. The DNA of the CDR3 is TGTGCCAGCAGCTTAGATTGGGCGGGGGGCCACTCCTACGAGCAGTACTTC.

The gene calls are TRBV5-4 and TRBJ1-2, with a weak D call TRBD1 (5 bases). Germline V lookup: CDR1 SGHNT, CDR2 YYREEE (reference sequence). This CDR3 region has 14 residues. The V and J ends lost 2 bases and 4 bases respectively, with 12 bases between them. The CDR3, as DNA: TGTGCCAGCAGCTTCCAGACAGAAGTCTATGGCTACACCTTC. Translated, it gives CASSFQTEVYGYTF.

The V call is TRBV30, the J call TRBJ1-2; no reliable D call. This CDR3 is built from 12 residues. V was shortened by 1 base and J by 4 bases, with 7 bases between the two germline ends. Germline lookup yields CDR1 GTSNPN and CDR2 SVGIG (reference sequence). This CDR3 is CAWSGIRYGYTF. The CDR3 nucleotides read TGTGCCTGGAGTGGAATTCGCTATGGCTACACCTTC. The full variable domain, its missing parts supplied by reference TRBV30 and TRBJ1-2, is SQTIHQWPATLVQPVGSPLSLECTVEGTSNPNLYWYRQAAGRGLQLLFYSVGIGQISSEVPQNLSASRPQDRQFILSSKKLLLSDSGFYLCAWSGIRYGYTFGSGTRLTVV.

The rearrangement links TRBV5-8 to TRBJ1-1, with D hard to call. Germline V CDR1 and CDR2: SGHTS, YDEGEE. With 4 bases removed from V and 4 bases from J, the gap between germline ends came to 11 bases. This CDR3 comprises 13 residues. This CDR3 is CASSGRGGTEAFF. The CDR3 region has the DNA TGTGCCAGCAGCGGACGGGGAGGCACTGAAGCTTTCTTT.

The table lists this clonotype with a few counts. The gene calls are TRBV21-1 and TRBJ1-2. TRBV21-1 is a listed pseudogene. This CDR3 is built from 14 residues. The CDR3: CASSKTASNYGYTF. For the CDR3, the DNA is TGTGCCAGCAGCAAGACGGCGTCTAACTATGGCTACACCTTC.

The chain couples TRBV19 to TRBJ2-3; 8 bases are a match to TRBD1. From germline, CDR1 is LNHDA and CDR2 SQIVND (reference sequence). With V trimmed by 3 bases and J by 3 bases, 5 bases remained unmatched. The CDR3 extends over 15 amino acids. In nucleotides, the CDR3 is TGTGCCAGTAGTATCCGACAGGGGTATACAGATACGCAGTATTTT. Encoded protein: CASSIRQGYTDTQYF.

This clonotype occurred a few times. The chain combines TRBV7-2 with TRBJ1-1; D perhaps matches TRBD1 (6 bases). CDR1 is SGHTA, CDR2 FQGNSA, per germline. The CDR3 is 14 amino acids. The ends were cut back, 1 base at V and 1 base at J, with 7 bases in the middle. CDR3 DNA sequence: TGTGCCAGCAGCTTAGAGACAGGGAACACTGAAGCTTTCTTT. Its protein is CASSLETGNTEAFF.

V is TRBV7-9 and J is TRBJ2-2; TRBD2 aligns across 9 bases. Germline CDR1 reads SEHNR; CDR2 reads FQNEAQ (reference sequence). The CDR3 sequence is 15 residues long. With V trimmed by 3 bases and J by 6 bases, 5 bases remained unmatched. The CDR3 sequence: CASSLSAGGPGELFF. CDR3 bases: TGTGCCAGCAGCTTGTCAGCGGGGGGCCCCGGGGAGCTGTTTTTT.

CDR3 in amino acids: CSAKGTSGVQETQYF. As DNA, the CDR3 is TGCAGTGCAAAAGGGACTAGCGGGGTCCAAGAGACCCAGTACTTC. The rearrangement joins TRBV20-1 to TRBJ2-5; 13 bases fit TRBD2. Germline CDR1 is DFQATT and CDR2 is SNEGSKA (reference sequence). With 6 bases clipped from V and 1 base from J, the junction kept 5 bases outside the gene matches. CDR3 size: 15 residues.

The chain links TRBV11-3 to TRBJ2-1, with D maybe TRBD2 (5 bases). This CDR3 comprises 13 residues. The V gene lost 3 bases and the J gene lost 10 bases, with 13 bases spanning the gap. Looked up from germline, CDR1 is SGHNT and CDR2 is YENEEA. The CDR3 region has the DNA TGTGCCAGCAGCTTGGATTTCGGGGTGGAGCAGTTCTTC. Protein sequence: CASSLDFGVEQFF.

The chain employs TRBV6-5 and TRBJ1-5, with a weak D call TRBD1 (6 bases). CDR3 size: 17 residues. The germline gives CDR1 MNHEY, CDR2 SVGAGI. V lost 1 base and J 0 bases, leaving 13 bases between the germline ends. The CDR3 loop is CASSYLGGTHSNQPQHF. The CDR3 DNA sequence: TGTGCCAGCAGTTACTTAGGGGGGACCCATAGCAATCAGCCCCAGCATTTT.

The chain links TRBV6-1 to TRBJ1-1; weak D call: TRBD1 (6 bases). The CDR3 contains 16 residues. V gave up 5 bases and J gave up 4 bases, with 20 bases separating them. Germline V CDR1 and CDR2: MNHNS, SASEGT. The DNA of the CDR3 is TGTGCCAGCAGTACTGACAGGCTTGCAGGTGTCACTGAAGCTTTCTTT. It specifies CASSTDRLAGVTEAFF.

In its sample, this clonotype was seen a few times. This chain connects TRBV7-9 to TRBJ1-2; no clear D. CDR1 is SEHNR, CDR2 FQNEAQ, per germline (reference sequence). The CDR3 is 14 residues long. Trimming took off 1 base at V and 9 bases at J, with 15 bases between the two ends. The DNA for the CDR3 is TGTGCCAGCAGCTTAGAGGGAGACTCAGCTCGCTACACCTTC. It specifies CASSLEGDSARYTF.

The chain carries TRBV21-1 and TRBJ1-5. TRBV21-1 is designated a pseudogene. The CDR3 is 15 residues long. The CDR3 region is CASSKVKGPDQPQHF. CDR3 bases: TGTGCCAGCAGCAAAGTAAAGGGGCCCGATCAGCCCCAGCATTTT.